Listed here are 26 T cell receptor beta chains from one sample, sequenced in a study of identical twins. TCRdb independently ran MiXCR on the 5' RACE reads; one entry per CDR3 protein. The data contain 310,000 or so distinct CDR3 sequences, roughly 10% of them singletons. The same specimen was also included in a second study, on yellow fever vaccine responses in identical twins.

Sequencing was carried out using CD8+ T cells sorted from blood. The receptors derive from a woman aged 18-29 years in good health.

The sample holds many counts of this clonotype. This chain uses TRBV11-1 with TRBJ2-3; no firm D call. CDR3 size: 21 residues. Trimming took off 0 bases at V and 0 bases at J, with 25 bases between the two ends. Germline loops: CDR1 SGHAT, CDR2 FQDESV (reference sequence). This chain's CDR3 is CASSLANHLLTETTSTDTQYF. For the CDR3, the DNA is TGTGCCAGCAGCTTAGCAAACCACCTACTGACCGAAACTACTAGCACAGATACGCAGTATTTT.

The sample holds many counts of this clonotype. This chain connects TRBV27 to TRBJ1-2; weak D call: TRBD1 (6 bases). This CDR3 has 14 amino acids. Germline V gene lookup returns CDR1 MNHEY and CDR2 SMNVEV (reference sequence). V lost 10 bases, J lost 2 bases, and 17 bases lay in between. This chain's CDR3 is CATAPRTENYGYTF. DNA for the CDR3: TGTGCCACCGCACCGAGGACAGAGAACTATGGCTACACCTTC.

This clonotype was counted ten times or more. The rearrangement uses TRBV20-1 and TRBJ2-1; D remains unclear. The ends were cut back, 1 base at V and 4 bases at J, with 11 bases in the middle. The CDR3 is 14 amino acids. CDR1 DFQATT and CDR2 SNEGSKA come from the germline V gene (reference sequence). CDR3 sequence: CSARVVDRYNEQFF. The CDR3 nucleotides are TGCAGTGCTAGAGTCGTGGACCGGTACAATGAGCAGTTCTTC.

The V gene is TRBV2, the J gene TRBJ2-4; D might be TRBD2 (6 bases). V was cut by 1 base and J by 5 bases, with 12 bases left in between. Germline V gives CDR1 SNHLY, CDR2 FYNNEI. CDR3 length: 15 amino acids. CDR3 in amino acids: CASSEGLGVQNIQYF. The CDR3 bases are TGTGCCAGCAGTGAAGGACTAGGGGTACAAAACATTCAGTACTTC.

The gene calls are TRBV2 and TRBJ2-4, with 14 nucleotides matching TRBD2. The CDR3 sequence is 16 residues long. Germline V gene data show CDR1 as SNHLY and CDR2 as FYNNEI. The ends lost 3 bases at V and 5 bases at J; junction bases unmatched: 3. CDR3 sequence (DNA): TGTGCCAGCAGTGACCGACTAGCGGGGGGGCAAAACATTCAGTACTTC. It translates to CASSDRLAGGQNIQYF.

In this sample, this clonotype turned up many times. The chain is built from TRBV29-1 and TRBJ2-7; a possible D gene is TRBD1 (5 bases). CDR3 length equals 13 residues. V was clipped by 6 bases and J by 3 bases, with 15 bases between them. CDR1 and CDR2 (germline): SQVTM, ANQGSEA. The DNA of the CDR3 is TGCAGCGTAGGGGTTATGGGGAACTACGAGCAGTACTTC. Its protein is CSVGVMGNYEQYF.

This clonotype came up a few times. The chain links TRBV6-5 to TRBJ2-1; a weak D match, TRBD2 (6 bases). This CDR3 comprises 15 residues. Germline V CDR1 and CDR2: MNHEY, SVGAGI. Trimming removed 0 bases from V and 5 bases from J, with 11 bases in between. The CDR3 nucleotides read TGTGCCAGCAGTTACTCGGGCGGGGAGGACAATGAGCAGTTCTTC. This sequence encodes CASSYSGGEDNEQFF.

V gene TRBV11-2 combines with J gene TRBJ2-3; TRBD2 is a possible D gene (5 bases). The germline CDR1 and CDR2 sequences are SGHAT and FQNNGV. The CDR3 contains 15 residues. V lost 3 bases to trimming and J lost 0 bases, with 10 bases between them. The CDR3 sequence: CASSFRRVSTDTQYF. The CDR3 DNA follows: TGTGCCAGCAGCTTCCGGCGGGTGAGCACAGATACGCAGTATTTT.

This clonotype was found once. A much larger clone is a single base away; this may be a read error. The gene calls are TRBV7-6 and TRBJ2-3; D is possibly TRBD2 (5 bases). The CDR3 spans 13 residues. CDR1 and CDR2 (germline): SGHVS, FNYEAQ. DNA of the CDR3: TGTGACAGCGGCGATTTGCTGATTGATACGCAGTATTTT. It encodes CDSGDLLIDTQYF.

This sequence joins TRBV5-1 and TRBJ1-4; D remains ambiguous. Between the trimmed V and J ends, which lost 3 bases and 4 bases, there was a span of 10 bases. Germline V gene data show CDR1 as SGHRS and CDR2 as YFSETQ. The CDR3 has 14 amino acids. The CDR3 DNA follows: TGCGCCAGCAGCTCTCACGGGAGTAATGAAAAACTGTTTTTT. Protein product: CASSSHGSNEKLFF.

This clonotype was observed many times. The J gene is TRBJ2-2, the V gene TRBV7-8; D may be TRBD1 or TRBD2 (5 bases each). The CDR3 covers 16 residues. Germline loops: CDR1 SGHVS, CDR2 FQNEAQ. Trimming shortened V by 5 bases and J by 1 base, and 14 bases separated the two germline ends. The CDR3 here is CASSENTGRNTGELFF. DNA for the CDR3: TGTGCCAGCAGCGAGAATACGGGACGGAACACCGGGGAGCTGTTTTTT.

This rearrangement joins TRBV10-1 to TRBJ2-3, with 7 bases fitting TRBD1. This CDR3 has 15 residues. J was trimmed by 5 bases and V by 3 bases; bases with no gene match: 8. Germline V CDR1 and CDR2: WNHNN, SYGVQD (reference sequence). CDR3 amino acids: CASSEVEGARDTQYF. CDR3 DNA sequence: TGCGCCAGCAGTGAAGTAGAGGGGGCACGAGATACGCAGTATTTT.

The chain carries TRBV6-2 or TRBV6-3 and TRBJ1-1, with a weak D call TRBD1 (5 bases). The CDR3 covers 16 residues. V lost 5 bases, J lost 6 bases, and 22 bases lay in between. Germline lookup yields CDR1 MNHEY and CDR2 SVGEGT. CDR3 region: CASSPEEGTPPAEAFF. CDR3 bases: TGTGCCAGCAGTCCAGAGGAGGGGACCCCGCCCGCTGAAGCTTTCTTT.

This clonotype was counted many times. The J gene is TRBJ2-2, the V gene TRBV20-1, with D maybe TRBD1 (5 bases). V dropped 0 bases and J dropped 0 bases, with 5 bases sitting between them. Germline CDR1 reads DFQATT; CDR2 reads SNEGSKA (reference sequence). There are 14 residues in the CDR3. CDR3 sequence reads: CSARDRANTGELFF. The CDR3 DNA reads TGCAGTGCTAGAGACAGGGCGAACACCGGGGAGCTGTTTTTT.

The V and J genes are TRBV4-2 and TRBJ2-7; possibly TRBD1 or TRBD2 for D (5 bases each). The germline V gene has CDR1 LGHNA and CDR2 YNFKEQ. The V end was cut by 4 bases, the J end by 1 base, with 11 bases between. The CDR3 contains 14 residues. Written as DNA, the CDR3 is TGTGCCAGCAGCCCCTGGGACGCGTCCTACGAGCAGTACTTC. Encoded protein: CASSPWDASYEQYF.

The chain carries TRBV7-3 and TRBJ2-1; D call uncertain. The V gene's germline CDR1 is SGHTA and CDR2 FQGTGA. Trimming pared 5 bases from V and 0 bases from J, leaving 14 bases between. The CDR3 covers 16 residues. The CDR3 protein is CASSQTSRSSYNEQFF. CDR3 nucleotide sequence: TGTGCCAGCAGCCAAACCTCGAGGAGCTCCTACAATGAGCAGTTCTTC.

This clonotype was observed many times. This chain connects TRBV10-2 to TRBJ2-2, with D possibly TRBD1 on 5 matching bases. CDR1 and CDR2 from the germline V gene are WSHSY and SAAADI. The CDR3 is made up of 12 amino acids. V dropped 6 bases and J dropped 7 bases, with 9 bases sitting between them. This chain's CDR3 is CASRQGSGELFF. CDR3 coding DNA: TGCGCCAGCAGGCAGGGAAGCGGGGAGCTGTTTTTT.

This clonotype has at least ten counts. This chain connects TRBV9 to TRBJ2-7; 10 nucleotides align to TRBD2. J lost 3 bases, V lost 0 bases, and 3 bases had no gene match. Germline-derived CDR1 and CDR2 are SGDLS and YYNGEE. CDR3 length equals 15 residues. In DNA, the CDR3 is TGTGCCAGCAGCGTAGGCCCTAGCGGGAGCTACGAGCAGTACTTC. Translated: CASSVGPSGSYEQYF.

The chain couples TRBV9 to TRBJ2-1; TRBD2 agrees at 11 bases. CDR1 is SGDLS, CDR2 YYNGEE, per germline. This CDR3 has 17 amino acids. The V gene end was trimmed by 0 bases and the J gene end by 8 bases; junction bases not matched to a gene: 10. This CDR3 is CASSVGYTSGRVYEQFF. Written as DNA, the CDR3 is TGTGCCAGCAGCGTAGGATATACTAGCGGGAGAGTCTATGAGCAGTTCTTC.

The CDR3 bases are TGTGCCAGTAGTACGGGACTTGGGGGAATGAACACTGAAGCTTTCTTT. Translation: CASSTGLGGMNTEAFF. The rearrangement links TRBV19 to TRBJ1-1; a weak D match, TRBD1 (5 bases). The CDR3 totals 16 residues. V dropped 4 bases and J dropped 0 bases, with 15 bases sitting between them. Per the germline V gene, CDR1 is LNHDA and CDR2 is SQIVND (reference sequence).

This clonotype came up a few times. The chain carries TRBV7-9 and TRBJ2-2; the match to TRBD2 covers 8 bases. This CDR3 comprises 13 residues. V gave up 8 bases and J gave up 6 bases; unmatched junction bases: 5. From germline, CDR1 is SEHNR and CDR2 FQNEAQ (reference sequence). CDR3 amino acids: CASVSGGPGELFF. As DNA, the CDR3 is TGTGCCAGCGTGAGCGGGGGCCCCGGGGAGCTGTTTTTT.

This rearrangement joins TRBV14 to TRBJ2-6; 10 bases line up with TRBD1. The germline V gene has CDR1 SGHDN and CDR2 FVKESK. The CDR3 has 17 amino acids. The V gene end was trimmed by 5 bases and the J gene end by 1 base; junction bases not matched to a gene: 5. The CDR3 sequence is CASSIRQGASGANVLTF. For the CDR3, the DNA is TGTGCCAGCAGCATACGACAGGGGGCTTCTGGGGCCAACGTCCTGACTTTC.

This clonotype was picked up a small number of times. The chain recombines TRBV14 with TRBJ2-1; 7 bases agree with TRBD2. CDR1 SGHDN and CDR2 FVKESK come from the germline V gene. V was pared by 4 bases and J by 3 bases, with 6 bases of the junction left unmatched. This CDR3 region has 15 residues. CDR3 protein: CASSLNGLVYNEQFF. The DNA for the CDR3 is TGTGCCAGCAGCCTTAATGGACTAGTCTACAATGAGCAGTTCTTC.

In its sample, this clonotype was seen a few times. The chain couples TRBV19 to TRBJ2-1; 9 positions agree with TRBD1. The germline gives CDR1 LNHDA, CDR2 SQIVND (reference sequence). This CDR3 has 14 amino acids. Germline trimming cut 6 bases from V and 9 bases from J; bases unmatched to any gene: 9. The CDR3 sequence is CASSKEQGAGEQFF. Here the CDR3 DNA reads TGTGCCAGTAGCAAAGAACAGGGGGCCGGTGAGCAGTTCTTC. The whole variable domain, filled in from reference TRBV19 and TRBJ2-1, reads DGGITQSPKYLFRKEGQNVTLSCEQNLNHDAMYWYRQDPGQGLRLIYYSQIVNDFQKGDIAEGYSVSREKKESFPLTVTSAQKNPTAFYLCASSKEQGAGEQFFGPGTRLTVL.

This clonotype was counted many times. J is TRBJ1-1 and V is TRBV28, with D hard to call. This CDR3 spans 14 amino acids. Trimming removed 0 bases at V and 1 base at J, with 6 bases between. From germline, CDR1 is MDHEN and CDR2 SYDVKM. CDR3: CASSLWVENTEAFF. The DNA for the CDR3 is TGTGCCAGCAGTTTATGGGTGGAGAACACTGAAGCTTTCTTT.

V usage is TRBV18 and J usage is TRBJ2-1; D gene ambiguous. The V end was cut by 6 bases, the J end by 0 bases, with 12 bases between. The CDR3 totals 15 residues. Germline V gene lookup returns CDR1 KGHSH and CDR2 LQKENI. CDR3 in amino acids: CASSLDGPSYNEQFF. The CDR3 bases are TGTGCCAGCTCTCTAGACGGACCCTCCTACAATGAGCAGTTCTTC.